These 22 T cell receptor beta chains originate from one sample sequenced in a study of blood T cell repertoires in COVID-19. Some clones are missing from TCRdb's copy, which holds only in-frame ones; the method was immunoSEQ multiplex PCR. Of 200,000 to 300,000 clones in the sample, 84% are singletons; the top ten hold about 2%. Sequencing input: peripheral blood. The receptors come from a man aged 35-49 years who had recovered from COVID-19.

As DNA, the CDR3 is TGTGCCAGCAGCCTAGGGGGGACAGCCTCTAGTGAGCAGTTCTTC. Amino acids: CASSLGGTASSEQFF. V is TRBV11-2 and J is TRBJ2-1, with D maybe TRBD1 (7 bases). V dropped 5 bases and J dropped 9 bases, with 20 bases sitting between them. Looked up from germline, CDR1 is SGHAT and CDR2 is FQNNGV. The CDR3 consists of 15 residues.

The rearrangement joins TRBV5-6 to TRBJ2-6; a weak D match, TRBD2 (5 bases). From germline, CDR1 is SGHDT and CDR2 YYEEEE. The CDR3 runs 15 residues. Deletions cut 4 bases from V and 0 bases from J, with 8 bases between. CDR3 protein: CASSRRDSGANVLTF. CDR3 sequence (DNA): TGTGCCAGCAGCCGACGGGACTCTGGGGCCAACGTCCTGACTTTC.

The V and J genes are TRBV6-6 and TRBJ1-5; D gene uncertain. The ends were cut back, 0 bases at V and 3 bases at J, with 6 bases in the middle. The germline V gene encodes CDR1 MNHNY and CDR2 SVGAGI (reference sequence). This CDR3 comprises 14 residues. The CDR3 loop is CASSYSANNQPQHF. The CDR3 bases are TGTGCCAGCAGTTACTCGGCCAACAATCAGCCCCAGCATTTT.

This clone was observed a single time. As DNA, the CDR3 is TGTGCCAGCAGCCATGGGACAGGGGGGTTCTACGAGCAGTACTTC. The encoded protein is CASSHGTGGFYEQYF. The V gene is TRBV7-2, the J gene TRBJ2-7, with 11 bases matching TRBD1. The CDR3 loop spans 15 amino acids. V dropped 5 bases and J dropped 3; count of bases not matched to a gene: 6. Germline lookup yields CDR1 SGHTA and CDR2 FQGNSA. The variable domain in full, with the rest retrieved from reference TRBV7-2 and TRBJ2-7, is GAGVSQSPSNKVTEKGKDVELRCDPISGHTALYWYRQSLGQGLEFLIYFQGNSAPDKSGLPSDRFSAERTGGSVSTLTIQRTQQEDSAVYLCASSHGTGGFYEQYFGPGTRLTVT.

This clone was seen only once. This chain joins TRBV18 and TRBJ2-3; 8 bases match TRBD2. Per the germline V gene, CDR1 is KGHSH and CDR2 is LQKENI. The V and J ends lost 4 bases and 4 bases, in that order; junction bases with no gene match: 7. This CDR3 region has 15 residues. CDR3 loop: CASSLPGGTADTQYF. The CDR3 nucleotides read TGTGCCAGCTCACTCCCGGGAGGGACGGCAGATACGCAGTATTTT.

V and J are TRBV5-1 and TRBJ2-1; a possible D gene is TRBD2 (5 bases). CDR3 size: 13 residues. The germline V and J ends were trimmed by 3 bases and 2 bases, with 6 bases remaining between them. Per the germline V gene, CDR1 is SGHRS and CDR2 is YFSETQ. The chain's CDR3 is CASSYGAYNEQFF. CDR3 coding DNA: TGCGCCAGCAGCTACGGGGCCTACAATGAGCAGTTCTTC.

A remark on this clone: The sample holds other DNA sequences that translate to the same CDR3. V gene TRBV5-1 combines with J gene TRBJ1-6; no firm D call. Germline CDR1 reads SGHRS; CDR2 reads YFSETQ. V lost 0 bases to trimming and J lost 5 bases, with 6 bases between them. The CDR3 has 14 amino acids. The CDR3, as DNA: TGCGCCAGCAGCTTGGGGCAGAATAATTCACCCCTCCACTTT. This encodes CASSLGQNNSPLHF. Full variable domain (outside the CDR3, taken from reference TRBV5-1 and TRBJ1-6): KAGVTQTPRYLIKTRGQQVTLSCSPISGHRSVSWYQQTPGQGLQFLFEYFSETQRNKGNFPGRFSGRQFSNSRSEMNVSTLELGDSALYLCASSLGQNNSPLHFGNGTRLTVT.

The chain carries TRBV29-1 and TRBJ2-7; TRBD1 matches 7 bases. Trimming removed 4 bases from V and 3 bases from J; junction bases left unmatched: 9. CDR1 and CDR2 (germline): SQVTM, ANQGSEA. This CDR3 comprises 14 residues. The CDR3 region is CSVGPPGQIYEQYF. The CDR3 DNA reads TGCAGCGTTGGACCGCCGGGACAGATCTACGAGCAGTACTTC.

This clone was counted once. The chain has TRBV7-8 and TRBJ2-5; D gene uncertain. CDR1 is SGHVS and CDR2 is FQNEAQ in the germline V gene. This CDR3 has 15 amino acids. V was pared by 1 base and J by 7 bases, with 16 bases between. The CDR3 coding sequence is TGTGCCAGCAGCTTAGTAAGAGTCCCCCCTTGGACCCAGTACTTC. It encodes CASSLVRVPPWTQYF.

CDR3 loop: CASSLTSGSVDTQYF. CDR3 nucleotide sequence: TGTGCCAGCAGCCTGACTAGCGGGAGTGTAGATACGCAGTATTTT. The genes are TRBV3-1 (or the pseudogene TRBV3-2) and TRBJ2-3, with TRBD2 matching over 12 bases. The V gene end was trimmed by 4 bases and the J gene end by 5 bases; junction bases not matched to a gene: 4. The germline V gene encodes CDR1 LGHDT and CDR2 YNNKEL (reference sequence). This CDR3 region has 15 residues.

The chain links TRBV15 to TRBJ2-3; D is perhaps TRBD1 (5 bases). The CDR3 spans 13 residues. Trimming removed 3 bases from V and 2 bases from J, with 6 bases in between. From germline, CDR1 is LNHNV and CDR2 YYDKDF (reference sequence). CDR3 DNA sequence: TGTGCCACCAGCAGGGACAACACAGATACGCAGTATTTT. Protein sequence: CATSRDNTDTQYF. Variable domain in full (rest from reference TRBV15 and TRBJ2-3): DAMVIQNPRYQVTQFGKPVTLSCSQTLNHNVMYWYQQKSSQAPKLLFHYYDKDFNNEADTPDNFQSRRPNTSFCFLDIRSPGLGDTAMYLCATSRDNTDTQYFGPGTRLTVL.

The chain combines TRBV6-2 or TRBV6-3 with TRBJ1-2; TRBD1 might be the D (6 bases). Germline CDR1 reads MNHEY; CDR2 reads SVGEGT. V shed 3 bases and J shed 4 bases, with 12 bases lying between them. The CDR3 sequence is 14 residues long. CDR3 protein: CASSYIQGSYGYTF. CDR3 sequence (DNA): TGTGCCAGCAGTTATATACAGGGCAGCTATGGCTACACCTTC.

This chain joins TRBV3-1 (or the pseudogene TRBV3-2) and TRBJ2-7; possibly TRBD1 for D (6 bases). Germline-derived CDR1 and CDR2 are LGHDT and YNNKEL (reference sequence). The germline V and J ends were trimmed by 3 bases and 2 bases, with 14 bases remaining between them. The CDR3 length is 15 residues. The CDR3 region is CASSHLTGFTYEQYF. CDR3 coding DNA: TGTGCCAGCAGCCACCTGACAGGATTCACCTACGAGCAGTACTTC.

The chain has TRBV5-1 and TRBJ2-3; 8 bases align to TRBD2. Germline-derived CDR1 and CDR2 are SGHRS and YFSETQ. The CDR3 covers 14 residues. The ends lost 4 bases at V and 6 bases at J; junction bases unmatched: 7. The DNA for the CDR3 is TGCGCCAGCAGCCCCGGGGGGGGGCTCGATACGCAGTATTTT. It is translated as CASSPGGGLDTQYF. Drawing the rest from reference TRBV5-1 and TRBJ2-3, the complete variable domain is KAGVTQTPRYLIKTRGQQVTLSCSPISGHRSVSWYQQTPGQGLQFLFEYFSETQRNKGNFPGRFSGRQFSNSRSEMNVSTLELGDSALYLCASSPGGGLDTQYFGPGTRLTVL.

The V gene is TRBV27, the J gene TRBJ2-1; TRBD2 agrees at 11 bases. Trimming cost V 6 bases and J 7 bases; bases outside gene matches: 8. Per the germline V gene, CDR1 is MNHEY and CDR2 is SMNVEV (reference sequence). The CDR3 extends over 15 amino acids. The CDR3 nucleotides read TGTGCCAGCAGCTTTAGCGGGGGGGCCGGGAATGAGCAGTTCTTC. This sequence encodes CASSFSGGAGNEQFF.

This clone came up once. The rearrangement joins TRBV2 to TRBJ2-2, with D perhaps TRBD1 (6 bases). Germline V gene data show CDR1 as SNHLY and CDR2 as FYNNEI. The CDR3 is 15 amino acids. Deletions cut 2 bases from V and 6 bases from J, with 13 bases between. The CDR3 DNA reads TGTGCCAGCAGTGAATTTTCAGGGGTAGCCGGGGAGCTGTTTTTT. Residues: CASSEFSGVAGELFF.

The chain employs TRBV5-1 and TRBJ2-7; TRBD2 is a possible D gene (5 bases). This CDR3 comprises 15 residues. The V gene lost 5 bases and the J gene lost 2 bases, with 17 bases spanning the gap. Looked up from germline, CDR1 is SGHRS and CDR2 is YFSETQ. The CDR3 region has the DNA TGCGCCAGCAGTTCTACAGCGGCTCCCACCTACGAGCAGTACTTC. Its translation: CASSSTAAPTYEQYF. The whole variable domain, filled in from reference TRBV5-1 and TRBJ2-7, reads KAGVTQTPRYLIKTRGQQVTLSCSPISGHRSVSWYQQTPGQGLQFLFEYFSETQRNKGNFPGRFSGRQFSNSRSEMNVSTLELGDSALYLCASSSTAAPTYEQYFGPGTRLTVT.

The sample holds a few counts of this clone. The chain joins TRBV2 to TRBJ1-3; 8 positions match TRBD1. V trimming: 4 bases; J trimming: 3 bases; junction bases outside the gene matches: 5. CDR1 and CDR2 from the germline V gene are SNHLY and FYNNEI. The CDR3 is 15 amino acids. In DNA form, the CDR3 reads TGTGCCAGCAGTGCCGACAGGGGATATGGAAACACCATATATTTT. Amino acids: CASSADRGYGNTIYF.

The chain has TRBV7-9 and TRBJ1-1; 10 positions match TRBD1. This CDR3 contains 13 residues. The germline CDR1 and CDR2 sequences are SEHNR and FQNEAQ (reference sequence). With 6 bases clipped from V and 6 bases from J, the junction kept 4 bases outside the gene matches. The DNA for the CDR3 is TGTGCCAGCAGGAAAGGACAGGGGGCTGAAGCTTTCTTT. It translates to CASRKGQGAEAFF.

The chain carries TRBV6-5 and TRBJ1-1, with a tentative D call TRBD1 (6 bases). Trimming pared 4 bases from V and 5 bases from J, leaving 11 bases between. CDR3 length: 13 residues. CDR1 MNHEY and CDR2 SVGAGI come from the germline V gene. The CDR3 nucleotides are TGTGCCAGCAGTTCGGGGGGCGTGACTGAAGCTTTCTTT. Its protein product is CASSSGGVTEAFF.

V and J are TRBV6-1 and TRBJ2-7; D perhaps matches TRBD2 (5 bases). The germline gives CDR1 MNHNS, CDR2 SASEGT. The CDR3 runs to 15 residues. V lost 0 bases, J lost 6 bases, and 15 bases lay in between. The CDR3 is CASSEALPFGSEQYF. CDR3 bases: TGTGCCAGCAGTGAAGCGCTTCCTTTTGGGAGCGAGCAGTACTTC.

The chain combines TRBV9 with TRBJ2-5, with TRBD1 identical over 10 bases. CDR1 and CDR2 from the germline V gene are SGDLS and YYNGEE. This CDR3 is built from 16 residues. V gave up 1 base and J gave up 4 bases; unmatched junction bases: 7. CDR3 residues: CASSVSGTGVPETQYF. In DNA, the CDR3 is TGTGCCAGCAGCGTATCTGGGACAGGGGTCCCAGAGACCCAGTACTTC.